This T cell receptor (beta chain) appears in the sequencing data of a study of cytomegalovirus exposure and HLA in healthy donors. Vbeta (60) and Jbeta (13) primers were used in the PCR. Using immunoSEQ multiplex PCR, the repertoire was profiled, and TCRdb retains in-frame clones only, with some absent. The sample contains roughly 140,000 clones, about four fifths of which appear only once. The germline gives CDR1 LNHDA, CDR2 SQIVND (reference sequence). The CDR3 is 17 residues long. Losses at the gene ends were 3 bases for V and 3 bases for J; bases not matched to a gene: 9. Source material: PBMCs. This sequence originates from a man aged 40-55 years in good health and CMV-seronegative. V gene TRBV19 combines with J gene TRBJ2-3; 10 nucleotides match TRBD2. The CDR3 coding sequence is TGTGCCAGTAGTATCAGAACTAGCGGGGCGGGGACAGATACGCAGTATTTT. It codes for CASSIRTSGAGTDTQYF.